This paragraph covers one T cell receptor beta chain sequence. This clonotype was detected ten times or more. It has no known antigen specificity. Base quality data are lacking; no much larger clone is found one base away. The sample originates from a study of early T cells in non-severe SARS-CoV-2 infection (dated by TCRdb to the early 2020s). Regarding the research as a whole: Because TCR sequencing relied on bulk RNA taken from unsorted whole blood, pairing of alpha and beta chains was not possible. The investigation overall reported the following: Matching against VDJdb was skewed toward anti-spike CD8 responses, likely underestimated virus-specific expansions, and missed private and CD4 specificities.

Preparation of the library involved 5' RACE. Instrument on record: NextSeq 500. To correct for sequencing error and PCR bias, the TCR library protocol tagged individual cDNA molecules with unique molecular identifiers. Sequencing covered both TCR alpha and beta chains, and within each sample the abundances of alpha and beta sequences were tightly co-correlated. Processing in the source paper ran as follows. V gene, J gene and CDR3 annotation of TCR sequences was performed with Decombinator V4. TCRs were defined as expanded if a significant change between any two time points was detected under a Poisson model with p below 0.0001. TCR abundances were normalised to the total number of TCRs sequenced per sample and expressed as counts per million. MAIT TCRs were defined by TRAV1-2 paired with TRAJ12, TRAJ20 or TRAJ33, and iNKT TCRs by TRAV10 paired with TRAJ18. VDJdb, accessed 1 November 2021, was searched for CMV, EBV and SARS-CoV-2 annotated TCRs, with TCRs annotated for multiple antigens excluded. TCRdb applied fastp at Q25 and MiXCR to the public reads, then kept only in-frame beta chains. Under each unique CDR3 protein, matching rows form one entry showing the most common genes and DNA. Here the V and J calls rest on TCRdb's processing, not on the authors' analysis. This sample has tens of thousands of distinct CDR3 sequences in its table, and roughly a tenth of those were observed once. In total, the top ten clones hold over 8.5% of the sample.

The germline V and J ends show losses of 2 bases and 8 bases respectively, and no gene match explains 5 bases of the junction. CDR3 length: 16 amino acids, cysteine to phenylalanine. The sequence is cut down to CDR3 DNA, 48 bases in frame from base 1. CDR1 and CDR2 (KGHDR, SFDVKD) derive from the germline V gene. The study was a case-control design nested within a healthcare worker cohort in London, UK, with weekly nasopharyngeal swab PCR tests and blood sampling. Healthcare workers were recruited during the week of the UK lockdown, between 23 and 31 March 2020, and followed weekly for up to about 15 weeks.

The receptor comes from an adult who was a healthcare worker with PCR-confirmed SARS-CoV-2 infection or an uninfected control (not recorded which). The rearrangement combines TRBV24-1 with TRBJ2-1, with 13 bases in between that match TRBD2. Sequenced input: whole blood. The bases are TGTGCCACCAGTGATTCACTAGCGGGAGGGCCGGATGAGCAGTTCTTC. Its protein product is CATSDSLAGGPDEQFF.